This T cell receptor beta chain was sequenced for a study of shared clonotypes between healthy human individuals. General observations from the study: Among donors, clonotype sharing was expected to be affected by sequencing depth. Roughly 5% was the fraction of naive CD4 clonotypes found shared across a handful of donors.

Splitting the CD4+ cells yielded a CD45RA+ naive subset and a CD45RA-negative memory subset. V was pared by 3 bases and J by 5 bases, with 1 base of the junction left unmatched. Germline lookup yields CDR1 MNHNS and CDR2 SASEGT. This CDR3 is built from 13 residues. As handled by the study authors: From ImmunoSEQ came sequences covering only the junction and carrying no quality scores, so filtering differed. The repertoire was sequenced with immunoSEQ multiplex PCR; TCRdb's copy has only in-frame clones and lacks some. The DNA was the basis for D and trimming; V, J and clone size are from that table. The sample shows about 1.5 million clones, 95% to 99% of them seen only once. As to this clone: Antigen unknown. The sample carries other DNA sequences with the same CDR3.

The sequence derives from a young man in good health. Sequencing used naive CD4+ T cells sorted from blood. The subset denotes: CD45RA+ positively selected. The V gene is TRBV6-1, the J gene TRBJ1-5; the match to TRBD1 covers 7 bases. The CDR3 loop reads CASSDRGDQPQHF. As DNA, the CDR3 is TGTGCCAGCAGTGACAGGGGGGATCAGCCCCAGCATTTT.